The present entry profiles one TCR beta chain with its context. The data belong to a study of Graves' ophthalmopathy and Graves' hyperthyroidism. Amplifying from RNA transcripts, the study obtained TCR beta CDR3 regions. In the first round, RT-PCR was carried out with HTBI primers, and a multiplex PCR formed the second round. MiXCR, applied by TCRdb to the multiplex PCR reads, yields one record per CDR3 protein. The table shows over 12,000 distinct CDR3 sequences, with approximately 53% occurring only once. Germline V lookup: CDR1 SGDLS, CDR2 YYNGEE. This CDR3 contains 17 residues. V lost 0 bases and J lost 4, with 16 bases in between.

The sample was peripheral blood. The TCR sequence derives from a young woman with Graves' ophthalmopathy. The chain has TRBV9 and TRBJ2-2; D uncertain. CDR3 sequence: CASSVEVFAASTGELFF. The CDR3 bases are TGTGCCAGCAGCGTAGAGGTTTTTGCGGCCTCCACCGGGGAGCTGTTTTTT.